A selection of T cell receptor beta chains follows, all from one sample in a study of beta chain features in type 1 diabetes. Generated by immunoSEQ multiplex PCR, the TCRdb table keeps only in-frame clones and is missing some. The sample records roughly 610,000 clones, around 16% being singletons. The sequencing input was naive CD4+ T cells from blood. The receptors shown here come from a man aged 18-30 years in good health. The CDR3 runs from the conserved cysteine through the conserved F or W. A D gene is named only where the DNA matches it firmly. Clone size is not always given. Where it is, it says once, few, many or a class for expanded clones.

V	J	D	size	DNA	CDR3
TRBV9	TRBJ2-7	TRBD2	.	TGTGCCAGCAGCGCGGGACTAGCGGGAGGGAGGGAGCAGTACTTC	CASSAGLAGGREQYF
TRBV4-2	TRBJ1-3	TRBD1	.	TGTGCCAGCAGCCAAGACGGGACAGGGTATAGTGGAAACACCATATATTTT	CASSQDGTGYSGNTIYF
TRBV18	TRBJ1-2	.	few	TGTGCCAGCTCACCCCTCGGGGAGGTGTCAGGGAAGGATGGCTACACCTTC	CASSPLGEVSGKDGYTF
TRBV4-1	TRBJ2-7	.	few	TGCGCCAGCAGCCTGAGGAGGTACGAGCAGTACTTC	CASSLRRYEQYF
TRBV6-6	TRBJ2-2	.	few	TGTGCCAGCAGTTACTCCCCTAGCAGTCCCGGGGAGCTGTTTTTT	CASSYSPSSPGELFF
TRBV5-1	TRBJ2-3	TRBD2	few	TGCGCCAGCAGCACCCCCGGGAGGGCCAGCACAGATACGCAGTATTTT	CASSTPGRASTDTQYF
TRBV4-2	TRBJ2-1	TRBD2	.	TGTGCCAGCAGCCAAACTCCGGGACTAGCGTACAATGAGCAGTTCTTC	CASSQTPGLAYNEQFF
TRBV27	TRBJ2-7	.	.	TGTGCCAGCAGTTTAGGCAGGGGGGTCTACGAGCAGTACTTC	CASSLGRGVYEQYF
TRBV14	TRBJ2-5	.	few	TGTGCCAGCAGCCAAGAGAACAGGGCACGCCAAGAGACCCAGTACTTC	CASSQENRARQETQYF
TRBV6-1	TRBJ2-1	.	few	TGTGCCAGCATCCCGGGGGACTATGAGCAGTTCTTC	CASIPGDYEQFF
TRBV28	TRBJ2-3	TRBD2	few	TGTGCCAGCACCCCGGGCGGGAGTATGACAGATACGCAGTATTTT	CASTPGGSMTDTQYF
TRBV9	TRBJ2-5	TRBD2	.	TGTGCCAGCAGCGTAGTGGCTAGCGGAGAGACCCAGTACTTC	CASSVVASGETQYF
TRBV6-5	TRBJ2-7	TRBD2	.	TGTGCCAGCGGTTCAACCTCGGGACTAGCCTCCTACGAGCAGTACTTC	CASGSTSGLASYEQYF
TRBV21-1	TRBJ2-7	.	.	TGTGCCAGCAGCAAAGAGGGACTAGCGGTCCTTAGCTCCTACGAGCAGTACTTC	CASSKEGLAVLSSYEQYF
TRBV10-3	TRBJ2-7	.	.	TGTGCCATCAGCCCAGCCTCCTACGAGCAGTACTTC	CAISPASYEQYF
TRBV7-9	TRBJ2-7	.	few	TGTGCCAGCAGCTTAGGGGCTCAACCCCTCTACGAGCAGTACTTC	CASSLGAQPLYEQYF
TRBV29-1	TRBJ1-4	TRBD1	.	TGCAGCGCTACAACAGGGGGCACCGCAACTAATGAAAAACTGTTTTTT	CSATTGGTATNEKLFF
TRBV9	TRBJ2-5	.	.	TGTGCCAGCAGCGTAGCGGGAGTCTTTTACCAAGAGACCCAGTACTTC	CASSVAGVFYQETQYF
TRBV9	TRBJ1-1	.	few	TGTGCCAGCAGCGCCGGGACATACACTGAAGCTTTCTTT	CASSAGTYTEAFF
TRBV5-1	TRBJ2-3	TRBD2	.	TGCGCCAGCAGCCCCCAAGCGGGGAGCACAGATACGCAGTATTTT	CASSPQAGSTDTQYF
TRBV9	TRBJ1-6	.	few	TGTGCCAGCAGCGTAGAACAGGGAAATTCACCCCTCCACTTT	CASSVEQGNSPLHF
TRBV7-2	TRBJ2-3	TRBD2	few	TGTGCCAGCAGTCTAGTCGGCGGGGGGGTAGATACGCAGTATTTT	CASSLVGGGVDTQYF
TRBV5-4	TRBJ1-3	.	.	TGTGCCAGCAGCTTGCGGGAGGGGCGCAGGGGAAACACCATATATTTT	CASSLREGRRGNTIYF
TRBV6-5	TRBJ1-2	TRBD1	.	TGTGCCAGCAGCCTAACAGGGGGCGATGGCTACACCTTC	CASSLTGGDGYTF
TRBV29-1	TRBJ1-3	TRBD1	.	TGCAGCGTGACCCTGGGACAGGGAGGAAACACCATATATTTT	CSVTLGQGGNTIYF
TRBV19	TRBJ1-1	.	.	TGTGCCAGTAGACACAGGGCTGAAGCTTTCTTT	CASRHRAEAFF
TRBV5-4	TRBJ2-3	TRBD2	few	TGTGCCAGCAGCCAAGCGACTAGCTATAGCACAGATACGCAGTATTTT	CASSQATSYSTDTQYF
TRBV29-1	TRBJ2-7	.	.	TGCAGCGTTGGGCAGGGCATGGACGAGCAGTACTTC	CSVGQGMDEQYF
TRBV4-3	TRBJ1-5	.	few	TGCGCCAGCAGCCAAGATGGCGGCCGAGATAGCAATCAGCCCCAGCATTTT	CASSQDGGRDSNQPQHF
TRBV13	TRBJ2-1	.	few	TGTGCCAGCGCTTTTATCCCTTTGGGTGAGCAGTTCTTC	CASAFIPLGEQFF
TRBV28	TRBJ1-5	.	.	TGTGCCAGCAGTTTAATTGGCAGGGCGAATAGCAATCAGCCCCAGCATTTT	CASSLIGRANSNQPQHF
TRBV7-3	TRBJ2-3	TRBD2	.	TGTGCCAGCAGCGCACGACTAGCGGGAGGGATTGATACGCAGTATTTT	CASSARLAGGIDTQYF
TRBV4-1	TRBJ2-7	TRBD2	.	TGCGCCAGCAGCCAAGCCAGCGGGGCCTACGAGCAGTACTTC	CASSQASGAYEQYF
TRBV7-9	TRBJ2-1	TRBD2	.	TGTGCCAGCAGCCGACTAGCGGGAGGCCCGAATGAGCAGTTCTTC	CASSRLAGGPNEQFF
TRBV28	TRBJ1-4	.	.	TGTGCCAGCAGTAGTTCTCAGGGTTGGGAAAAACTGTTTTTT	CASSSSQGWEKLFF
TRBV7-9	TRBJ2-5	.	few	TGTGCCAGCAGCTACCCCGCGGGTAGTGAGACCCAGTACTTC	CASSYPAGSETQYF
TRBV2	TRBJ1-5	TRBD1	few	TGTGCCAACGTACGGGACAGGGGCACTCAGCCCCAGCATTTT	CANVRDRGTQPQHF
TRBV7-2	TRBJ1-2	.	.	TGTGCCAGCAGCTTAGCTCCTGGGATGAGGGGCTATGGCTACACCTTC	CASSLAPGMRGYGYTF
TRBV7-8	TRBJ1-5	TRBD1	.	TGTGCCAGCAGACTCACAGGGGGCAGTCTGCCCCAGCATTTT	CASRLTGGSLPQHF
TRBV7-2	TRBJ1-2	.	few	TGTGCCAGCAGCTTCACCTCTTTTGGCTACACCTTC	CASSFTSFGYTF
TRBV2	TRBJ1-2	.	few	TGTGCCAGCAGTGAAAAAACCCTATATGGCTACACCTTC	CASSEKTLYGYTF
TRBV2	TRBJ1-4	.	.	TGTGCCAGCAGTTTCAGGGGCGACCTATTTCTGTTTTTT	CASSFRGDLFLFF
TRBV6-6	TRBJ1-1	TRBD1	few	TGTGCCAGCAGTCAGGGAGAGGGGGCAAAAAGAGGAGCTTTCTTT	CASSQGEGAKRGAFF
TRBV7-2	TRBJ2-7	.	.	TGTGCCAGCAGCTTAGGGGCCGGGCACTACGAGCAGTACTTC	CASSLGAGHYEQYF
TRBV5-4	TRBJ2-7	TRBD1	few	TGTGCCAGCAGCCTCACGGGACAGGGGGCTTACGAGCAGTACTTC	CASSLTGQGAYEQYF
TRBV11-3	TRBJ2-1	.	.	TGTGCCAGCAGCTTAGTCCCCAGAAATGAGCAGTTCTTC	CASSLVPRNEQFF
TRBV9	TRBJ1-2	.	few	TGTGCCAGCAGCGTAGGGACAGAAGCCTATGGCTACACCTTC	CASSVGTEAYGYTF
TRBV15	TRBJ2-1	.	.	TGTGCCACCAGCAGAGATCGGGCCTATAGCGGAGTTGAGCAGTTCTTC	CATSRDRAYSGVEQFF
TRBV6-1	TRBJ1-6	.	.	TGTGCCAGCAGTGTAGACTCACCCCTCCACTTT	CASSVDSPLHF
TRBV7-9	TRBJ2-1	.	.	TGTGCCAGCAGCTCATACGGGGGAGGTGTCGATGAGCAGTTCTTC	CASSSYGGGVDEQFF